The TCR beta chain under discussion was sequenced for a study of blood T cell repertoires in COVID-19. Measured with immunoSEQ multiplex PCR; TCRdb has only the in-frame clones, and not every one. The table has a few hundred thousand clones, roughly 84% seen once; the top ten hold roughly 1.4%. This CDR3 region has 16 residues. Germline lookup yields CDR1 SEHNR and CDR2 FQNEAQ (reference sequence). V was clipped by 5 bases and J by 9 bases; unmatched bases: 10. This clone was seen a handful of times. The sequence derives from a middle-aged woman who had recovered from COVID-19. The chain combines TRBV7-9 with TRBJ2-1; 13 nucleotides line up with TRBD2. Sequenced input: peripheral blood. The CDR3 nucleotides are TGTGCCAGCAGCCTCAGACTAGCGGGGGGCGTTGGTGAGCAGTTCTTC. The encoded protein is CASSLRLAGGVGEQFF.